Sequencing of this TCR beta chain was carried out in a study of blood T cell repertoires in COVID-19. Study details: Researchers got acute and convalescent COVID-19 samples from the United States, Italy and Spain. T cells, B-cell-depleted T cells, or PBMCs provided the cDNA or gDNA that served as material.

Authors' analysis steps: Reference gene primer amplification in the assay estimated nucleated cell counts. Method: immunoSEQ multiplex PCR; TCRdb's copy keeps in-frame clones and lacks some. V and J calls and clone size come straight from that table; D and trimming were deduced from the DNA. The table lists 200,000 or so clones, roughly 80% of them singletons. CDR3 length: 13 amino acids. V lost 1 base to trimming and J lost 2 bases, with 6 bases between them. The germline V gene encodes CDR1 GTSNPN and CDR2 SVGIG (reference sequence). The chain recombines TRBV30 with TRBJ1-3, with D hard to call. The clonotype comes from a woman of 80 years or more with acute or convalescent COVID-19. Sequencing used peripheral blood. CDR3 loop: CAWSEEPGNTIYF. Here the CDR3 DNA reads TGTGCCTGGAGTGAGGAGCCTGGAAACACCATATATTTT.